This T cell receptor (beta chain) was recovered during a study of blood T cells in healthy people across ages. General study results and limits: Age advanced and TCR beta diversity per million T cells fell, roughly linearly. Unsorted PBMC input precluded a conclusive naive versus antigen-experienced comparison.

Primed by a sample-barcoded 5' primer and a J-beta primer mix, a second PCR proceeded for 7 to 11 cycles. TCRdb recomputed calls from the 5' RACE reads with MiXCR, one row per CDR3 protein. The sample consists of over a million distinct CDR3 sequences, 59% of them appearing once. V was shortened by 2 bases and J by 4 bases, with 11 bases between the two germline ends. The CDR3 runs 14 residues. With respect to this clonotype: Its antigen is currently unknown.

This chain links TRBV12-3 or TRBV12-4 with TRBJ1-1; no clear D gene. This receptor was identified in a man younger than 35 in good health. The sample consisted of blood. CDR3 sequence reads: CASSLHRVGTEAFF. In DNA form, the CDR3 reads TGTGCCAGCAGTTTACATCGGGTTGGCACTGAAGCTTTCTTT.